This T cell receptor (beta chain) was captured in a study of OX40 agonist ivuxolimab in advanced cancers. As for the study in general: In this trial design, patients received ivuxolimab intravenously at 0.01 to 10 mg/kg every 2 weeks.

Clones were read by immunoSEQ multiplex PCR, and TCRdb kept only the in-frame ones, dropping some. The sample lists 53,000 or so clones, over 80% occurring once. CDR1 is SGDLS and CDR2 is YYNGEE in the germline V gene. V lost 3 bases, J lost 1 base, and 6 bases lay in between. The CDR3 length is 13 residues. Notes on the study in general: Some patients without response likewise showed low normalized clonal expansion.

As regards this clone: What it recognizes is unknown.

V and J are TRBV9 and TRBJ2-3; no firm D call. The sample was CD4+ or CD8+ T cells sorted from blood, taken in a trial of the OX40 agonist ivuxolimab. This sequence was found in an adult with an advanced solid tumor such as melanoma, head and neck, liver or kidney cancer. The CDR3 here is CASSAIRTDTQYF. Here the CDR3 DNA reads TGTGCCAGCAGCGCCATTCGCACAGATACGCAGTATTTT.